This TCR beta chain was profiled in a study of T cells in Graves' hyperthyroidism and ophthalmopathy. The study's findings and limits: The majority of expanded thyroid clonotypes above 0.001 also appeared in blood.

With respect to this clonotype: Its matching antigen is unknown.

Germline assignment: CDR1 SQVTM and CDR2 ANQGSEA. Trimming removed 4 bases at V and 7 bases at J, with 10 bases between. The CDR3 spans 11 residues. TCR beta CDR3 regions were amplified from RNA. First-round RT-PCR of the TCR CDR3 relied on the HTBI primer set. One entry per CDR3 protein results from TCRdb running MiXCR on the multiplex PCR reads. The sample includes 300,000 or so distinct CDR3 sequences, roughly a fifth of them seen just once. This clonotype was sampled from a woman aged 45-59 years with Graves' hyperthyroidism. This sequence joins TRBV29-1 and TRBJ1-1; unclear D gene. The source material was blood. DNA for the CDR3: TGCAGCGTTGTAAGAGGTAGTGAAGCTTTCTTT. This translates into CSVVRGSEAFF.